The rows below give T cell receptor beta chains drawn from one sample of a study of blood T cell repertoires in COVID-19. Some clones are missing from TCRdb's copy, which holds only in-frame ones; the method was immunoSEQ multiplex PCR. This repertoire shows about 100,000 clones, 70% to 80% found once; its top ten account for roughly 12%. Sequenced input: peripheral blood. The source of these receptors is a woman aged 70-85 years with acute or convalescent COVID-19. CDR3s include the opening cysteine and the closing phenylalanine or tryptophan. D genes are given only for firm matches. Some rows have no size entry. The others give once, few or many, or a class for an expanded clone.

v_call: TRBV6-2/TRBV6-3
clone_size: .
d_call: .
j_call: TRBJ2-3
cdr3_length: 18
cdr3_aa: CASSYSSGGGGPTDTQYF
cdr3_nt: TGTGCCAGCAGTTACTCCTCAGGAGGGGGGGGCCCCACAGATACGCAGTATTTT

v_call: TRBV5-1
clone_size: .
d_call: .
j_call: TRBJ2-6
cdr3_length: 16
cdr3_aa: CASSLARVSGANVLTF
cdr3_nt: TGCGCCAGCAGCTTGGCCCGGGTCTCTGGGGCCAACGTCCTGACTTTC

v_call: TRBV28
clone_size: .
d_call: .
j_call: TRBJ1-2
cdr3_length: 10
cdr3_aa: CARAGDYYTF
cdr3_nt: TGTGCTAGAGCCGGGGACTACTACACCTTC

v_call: TRBV27
clone_size: .
d_call: .
j_call: TRBJ2-7
cdr3_length: 14
cdr3_aa: CASSFAGAHEEQYF
cdr3_nt: TGTGCCAGCAGTTTTGCGGGGGCGCATGAGGAGCAGTACTTC

v_call: TRBV5-1
clone_size: .
d_call: .
j_call: TRBJ2-5
cdr3_length: 14
cdr3_aa: CASSLTGSRETQYF
cdr3_nt: TGCGCCAGCAGCTTAACAGGGTCCCGGGAGACCCAGTACTTC

v_call: TRBV6-5
clone_size: once
d_call: .
j_call: TRBJ1-5
cdr3_length: 14
cdr3_aa: CASSKGHPNQPQHF
cdr3_nt: TGTGCCAGCAGTAAGGGACATCCTAATCAGCCCCAGCATTTT

v_call: TRBV7-2
clone_size: .
d_call: .
j_call: TRBJ2-1
cdr3_length: 12
cdr3_aa: CASSLGGTRRFF
cdr3_nt: TGTGCCAGCAGCCTGGGGGGGACACGACGGTTCTTC

v_call: TRBV9
clone_size: .
d_call: TRBD1
j_call: TRBJ1-6
cdr3_length: 15
cdr3_aa: CASSVVDRVNSPLHF
cdr3_nt: TGTGCCAGCAGCGTAGTTGACAGGGTGAATTCACCCCTCCACTTT

v_call: TRBV7-6
clone_size: .
d_call: .
j_call: TRBJ1-5
cdr3_length: 13
cdr3_aa: CASSLGEDQPQHF
cdr3_nt: TGTGCCAGCAGCTTAGGTGAGGATCAGCCCCAGCATTTT

v_call: TRBV16
clone_size: .
d_call: .
j_call: TRBJ2-2
cdr3_length: 15
cdr3_aa: CASSLQGMDTGELFF
cdr3_nt: TGTGCCAGCAGCCTACAGGGCATGGACACCGGGGAGCTGTTTTTT

v_call: TRBV19
clone_size: .
d_call: TRBD2
j_call: TRBJ2-3
cdr3_length: 15
cdr3_aa: CASSIGLAGGDTQYF
cdr3_nt: TGTGCCAGTAGTATCGGACTAGCGGGAGGAGATACGCAGTATTTT

v_call: TRBV5-1
clone_size: .
d_call: TRBD1
j_call: TRBJ1-4
cdr3_length: 15
cdr3_aa: CASSLEGDRVEKLFF
cdr3_nt: TGCGCCAGCAGCTTGGAGGGGGACAGGGTTGAAAAACTGTTTTTT

v_call: TRBV6-5
clone_size: .
d_call: .
j_call: TRBJ1-5
cdr3_length: 16
cdr3_aa: CASSYSWGGSNQPQHF
cdr3_nt: TGTGCCAGCAGTTACTCGTGGGGGGGGAGCAATCAGCCCCAGCATTTT

v_call: TRBV6-5
clone_size: .
d_call: .
j_call: TRBJ1-4
cdr3_length: 15
cdr3_aa: CASSSQGATNEKLFF
cdr3_nt: TGTGCCAGCAGTTCCCAAGGGGCTACTAATGAAAAACTGTTTTTT

v_call: TRBV28
clone_size: .
d_call: TRBD1
j_call: TRBJ1-2
cdr3_length: 15
cdr3_aa: CASSKYRGASYGYTF
cdr3_nt: TGTGCCAGCAGTAAATACAGGGGGGCTTCCTATGGCTACACCTTC

v_call: TRBV15
clone_size: once
d_call: .
j_call: TRBJ1-1
cdr3_length: 16
cdr3_aa: CATSRRGPPADTEAFF
cdr3_nt: TGTGCCACCAGCAGACGAGGACCTCCAGCGGACACTGAAGCTTTCTTT

v_call: TRBV5-1
clone_size: .
d_call: .
j_call: TRBJ2-1
cdr3_length: 13
cdr3_aa: CASSLSGYNEQFF
cdr3_nt: TGCGCCAGCAGCTTGAGCGGGTACAATGAGCAGTTCTTC

v_call: TRBV7-9
clone_size: .
d_call: TRBD1
j_call: TRBJ1-1
cdr3_length: 14
cdr3_aa: CASSLGQVSPEAFF
cdr3_nt: TGTGCCAGCAGCCTAGGACAGGTCTCCCCTGAAGCTTTCTTT

v_call: TRBV9
clone_size: .
d_call: TRBD2
j_call: TRBJ2-7
cdr3_length: 17
cdr3_aa: CASSVSSGNGGLYEQYF
cdr3_nt: TGTGCCAGCAGCGTTTCTAGCGGGAACGGTGGGCTTTACGAGCAGTACTTC

v_call: TRBV10-2
clone_size: .
d_call: .
j_call: TRBJ2-1
cdr3_length: 11
cdr3_aa: CASGAYNEQFF
cdr3_nt: TGCGCTTCAGGGGCCTACAATGAGCAGTTCTTC

v_call: TRBV6-5
clone_size: .
d_call: .
j_call: TRBJ1-1
cdr3_length: 12
cdr3_aa: CASNRQDEGAFF
cdr3_nt: TGTGCCAGCAACAGACAGGACGAAGGAGCTTTCTTT

v_call: TRBV9
clone_size: .
d_call: TRBD1
j_call: TRBJ2-7
cdr3_length: 14
cdr3_aa: CASSTWTGEGEQYF
cdr3_nt: TGTGCCAGCAGCACGTGGACAGGGGAAGGCGAGCAGTACTTC

v_call: TRBV9
clone_size: .
d_call: .
j_call: TRBJ1-6
cdr3_length: 13
cdr3_aa: CASSVGSQSPLHF
cdr3_nt: TGTGCCAGCAGCGTAGGTAGCCAATCACCCCTCCACTTT

v_call: TRBV9
clone_size: .
d_call: .
j_call: TRBJ1-2
cdr3_length: 17
cdr3_aa: CASSVDTSATENYGYTF
cdr3_nt: TGTGCCAGCAGCGTCGACACCTCAGCGACAGAGAACTATGGCTACACCTTC

v_call: TRBV14
clone_size: .
d_call: .
j_call: TRBJ1-1
cdr3_length: 12
cdr3_aa: CASSRGGTEAFF
cdr3_nt: TGTGCCAGCAGCCGAGGGGGCACTGAAGCTTTCTTT

v_call: TRBV5-1
clone_size: .
d_call: TRBD2
j_call: TRBJ2-2
cdr3_length: 15
cdr3_aa: CASSPGLAVAGELFF
cdr3_nt: TGCGCCAGCAGCCCGGGACTAGCGGTGGCCGGGGAGCTGTTTTTT

v_call: TRBV6-5
clone_size: many
d_call: .
j_call: TRBJ1-5
cdr3_length: 15
cdr3_aa: CASSRQPDSNQPQHF
cdr3_nt: TGTGCCAGCAGCAGACAGCCCGATAGCAATCAGCCCCAGCATTTT

v_call: TRBV27
clone_size: .
d_call: .
j_call: TRBJ2-1
cdr3_length: 13
cdr3_aa: CASSRQRAGEQFF
cdr3_nt: TGTGCCAGCAGTCGCCAGCGGGCGGGCGAGCAGTTCTTC

v_call: TRBV28
clone_size: .
d_call: .
j_call: TRBJ1-1
cdr3_length: 14
cdr3_aa: CASSLVAGETEAFF
cdr3_nt: TGTGCCAGCAGTTTGGTGGCAGGGGAGACTGAAGCTTTCTTT

v_call: TRBV18
clone_size: once
d_call: .
j_call: TRBJ2-2
cdr3_length: 14
cdr3_aa: CASSPGGAPGELFF
cdr3_nt: TGTGCCAGCTCACCAGGGGGCGCACCCGGGGAGCTGTTTTTT